The clone carrying this T cell receptor (beta chain) has only a few counts. The sample is drawn from a study of T cells after yellow fever vaccination. V gave up 5 bases and J gave up 3 bases; unmatched junction bases: 15. This CDR3 contains 18 residues. CDR1 is MNHEY, CDR2 SVGEGT, per germline. TCRdb re-called the 5' RACE reads through MiXCR, storing one row per CDR3 protein. This table holds 300,000 to 400,000 distinct CDR3 sequences, about 12% found once. The receptor's source is a man younger than 35 who received the YFV17D yellow fever vaccine. Source: CD4+ T cells sorted from PBMCs, taken 15 days after the yellow fever booster vaccination. The chain recombines TRBV6-2 or TRBV6-3 with TRBJ1-5; 8 bases are a match to TRBD1. The CDR3 loop is CASSTYGQGAPNNQPQHF. For the CDR3, the DNA is TGTGCCAGCAGTACCTATGGACAGGGCGCACCTAACAATCAGCCCCAGCATTTT.